Presented here are 17 T cell receptor beta chains from one specimen sequenced in a study of cytomegalovirus exposure and HLA in healthy donors. The assay was immunoSEQ multiplex PCR, and TCRdb's table has in-frame clones only and misses some. Of about 190,000 clones listed, about 82% were seen once; the top ten hold almost 1.5%. The sequenced sample was PBMCs. The source of these receptors is a woman aged 18-29 years in good health and CMV-seronegative.

This chain uses TRBV10-3 with TRBJ2-1; D gene unclear. Germline V gives CDR1 ENHRY, CDR2 SYGVKD. The germline V and J ends were trimmed by 10 bases and 5 bases, with 9 bases remaining between them. The CDR3 contains 11 residues. The CDR3 region has the DNA TGTGCCACCCTCTTAGACAATGAGCAGTTCTTC. Translated: CATLLDNEQFF.

The chain uses TRBV7-9 and TRBJ2-7; TRBD2 matches 11 bases. The V gene's germline CDR1 is SEHNR and CDR2 FQNEAQ (reference sequence). The CDR3 totals 16 residues. The junction had 11 bases not matched to a gene; V was cut back by 7 bases and J by 3 bases. The CDR3, as DNA: TGTGCCAGCACCCTGATAGCGGGAGGGCGAATCTACGAGCAGTACTTC. This encodes CASTLIAGGRIYEQYF. The variable domain in full, completed from reference TRBV7-9 and TRBJ2-7, reads DTGVSQNPRHKITKRGQNVTFRCDPISEHNRLYWYRQTLGQGPEFLTYFQNEAQLEKSRLLSDRFSAERPKGSFSTLEIQRTEQGDSAMYLCASTLIAGGRIYEQYFGPGTRLTVT.

The rearrangement joins TRBV6-6 to TRBJ1-1; 9 bases agree with TRBD1. From germline, CDR1 is MNHNY and CDR2 SVGAGI (reference sequence). The J segment lost 3 bases and the V segment lost 5 bases, leaving 4 bases of the junction unmatched. The CDR3 is 14 residues long. CDR3 region: CASSPTGGDTEAFF. For the CDR3, the DNA is TGTGCCAGCAGTCCGACAGGGGGGGACACTGAAGCTTTCTTT.

This chain uses TRBV6-6 with TRBJ2-5; 11 nucleotides agree with TRBD2. CDR1 and CDR2 (germline): MNHNY, SVGAGI (reference sequence). This CDR3 has 15 amino acids. Trimming took 8 bases from V and 3 from J; bases not matched to a gene: 8. The CDR3 bases are TGTGCCAGCTTCGCTAGCGGGGGGTCTAAAGAGACCCAGTACTTC. Translating it yields CASFASGGSKETQYF.

The chain couples TRBV6-5 to TRBJ2-7; 14 nucleotides match TRBD2. Germline CDR1 reads MNHEY; CDR2 reads SVGAGI. The length of the CDR3 is 15 residues. V gave up 4 bases and J gave up 7 bases; unmatched junction bases: 6. CDR3 sequence (DNA): TGTGCCAGCAGTTCGACTAGCGGGAGGGCGGAGGAGCAGTACTTC. It specifies CASSSTSGRAEEQYF.

The chain uses TRBV4-2 and TRBJ2-3, with D possibly matching TRBD1 (5 bases). The CDR3 has 16 amino acids. Germline CDR1 LGHNA, CDR2 YNFKEQ. Between the trimmed V and J ends, which lost 0 bases and 0 bases, there was a span of 10 bases. CDR3 protein: CASSQEGQASTDTQYF. The CDR3 DNA sequence: TGTGCCAGCAGCCAAGAGGGGCAGGCAAGCACAGATACGCAGTATTTT.

The chain employs TRBV27 and TRBJ1-6; the match to TRBD1 covers 9 bases. The CDR3 consists of 17 residues. The germline V gene has CDR1 MNHEY and CDR2 SMNVEV (reference sequence). The junction had 15 bases not matched to a gene; V was cut back by 5 bases and J by 10 bases. The CDR3 nucleotides read TGTGCCAGCAGTCTGGAAACCGGGACAGGGCACCGATCACCCCTCCACTTT. This gives the protein CASSLETGTGHRSPLHF.

The genes are TRBV28 and TRBJ1-1; 8 bases agree with TRBD1. Germline lookup yields CDR1 MDHEN and CDR2 SYDVKM. Trimming at V came to 7 bases and at J to 6 bases, leaving 10 bases not matched to a gene. This CDR3 contains 14 residues. CDR3 sequence reads: CASTPQGARAEAFF. The CDR3 nucleotides are TGTGCCAGCACTCCCCAGGGGGCTAGGGCTGAAGCTTTCTTT.

The V call is TRBV7-7, the J call TRBJ2-1; 9 bases fit TRBD1. The V and J ends lost 5 bases and 5 bases, in that order; junction bases with no gene match: 13. The CDR3 contains 17 residues. Germline-derived CDR1 and CDR2 are SSHAT and FNYEAQ (reference sequence). The CDR3 region has the DNA TGTGCCAGCAGCCCAGGTTTAGGACAGGGGTTAGACAATGAGCAGTTCTTC. Its translation: CASSPGLGQGLDNEQFF.

The chain has TRBV6-1 and TRBJ2-7, with TRBD2 identical over 8 bases. This CDR3 has 14 amino acids. Unmatched junction bases numbered 6, after V lost 1 base and J lost 7 bases. Germline V gene sequence: CDR1 MNHNS, CDR2 SASEGT. The CDR3 region is CASSEGGGGKEQYF. Written as DNA, the CDR3 is TGTGCCAGCAGTGAAGGAGGCGGGGGGAAGGAGCAGTACTTC.

V and J are TRBV5-8 and TRBJ1-1; 7 bases line up with TRBD1. The CDR3 totals 15 residues. J lost 2 bases, V lost 0 bases, and 4 bases had no gene match. From germline, CDR1 is SGHTS and CDR2 YDEGEE. CDR3 region: CASSLGGQPNTEAFF. The DNA of the CDR3 is TGTGCCAGCAGCTTGGGGGGACAGCCAAACACTGAAGCTTTCTTT. Full variable domain (rest looked up from reference TRBV5-8 and TRBJ1-1): EAGVTQSPTHLIKTRGQQATLRCSPISGHTSVYWYQQALGLGLQFLLWYDEGEERNRGNFPPRFSGRQFPNYSSELNVNALELEDSALYLCASSLGGQPNTEAFFGQGTRLTVV.

The V and J genes are TRBV29-1 and TRBJ1-2; D is unresolved. CDR1 SQVTM and CDR2 ANQGSEA come from the germline V gene. The V end lost 3 bases, the J end lost 2 bases, and 7 bases lay between the germline ends. The CDR3 loop spans 12 amino acids. CDR3 sequence: CSVDEKNYGYTF. CDR3 DNA sequence: TGCAGCGTTGACGAGAAGAACTATGGCTACACCTTC.

This clone was detected once. This chain connects TRBV9 to TRBJ2-7; perhaps TRBD2 as D (5 bases). The V end was cut by 3 bases, the J end by 0 bases, with 7 bases between. This CDR3 region has 13 residues. Germline values: CDR1 SGDLS, CDR2 YYNGEE. DNA for the CDR3: TGTGCCAGCAGCGAAGGGAGCTCCTACGAGCAGTACTTC. Amino acids: CASSEGSSYEQYF.

The chain links TRBV9 to TRBJ1-1; a weak D match, TRBD1 (5 bases). The V gene lost 4 bases and the J gene lost 3 bases, with 16 bases spanning the gap. The CDR3 spans 15 residues. Germline V gene lookup returns CDR1 SGDLS and CDR2 YYNGEE. Here the CDR3 DNA reads TGTGCCAGCAGCCCAGAAGGGGCAGAGGACACTGAAGCTTTCTTT. Its translation is CASSPEGAEDTEAFF.

J is TRBJ1-1 and V is TRBV5-6; 7 bases line up with TRBD1. The germline V gene encodes CDR1 SGHDT and CDR2 YYEEEE. The V and J ends lost 0 bases and 1 base, in that order; junction bases with no gene match: 6. The CDR3 covers 16 residues. DNA of the CDR3: TGTGCCAGCAGCTTGGCCCCGACAGGGTCGAACACTGAAGCTTTCTTT. Encoded protein: CASSLAPTGSNTEAFF.

For this clone: Distinct nucleotide sequences in the sample also encode this CDR3. V is TRBV10-1 and J is TRBJ1-1; 8 bases match TRBD1. Losses at the gene ends were 6 bases for V and 1 base for J; bases not matched to a gene: 1. The CDR3 has 13 amino acids. From germline, CDR1 is WNHNN and CDR2 SYGVQD (reference sequence). The DNA of the CDR3 is TGCGCCAGCAGCGGACAGGGGAACACTGAAGCTTTCTTT. Translated, it gives CASSGQGNTEAFF.

The genes are TRBV18 and TRBJ2-7, with TRBD1 matching 7 bases. This CDR3 has 15 residues. Trimming removed 3 bases from V and 0 bases from J; junction bases left unmatched: 5. CDR1 and CDR2 from the germline V gene are KGHSH and LQKENI. CDR3 sequence: CASSPSTGFSYEQYF. DNA of the CDR3: TGTGCCAGCTCACCCTCGACAGGGTTCTCCTACGAGCAGTACTTC.